The 5 T cell receptor beta chains in this list originate from one sample, sequenced in a study of cytomegalovirus exposure and HLA in healthy donors. PCR involved 60 Vbeta and 13 Jbeta primers. Libraries were prepared by immunoSEQ multiplex PCR; TCRdb keeps only in-frame clonotypes and omits some of them. The table includes 150,000 to 200,000 clones, almost 80% detected once. The sample consisted of PBMCs. The receptors come from a woman aged 45 to 65 in good health and CMV-seropositive.

This clone was recorded only once. The chain recombines TRBV9 with TRBJ2-2; 7 bases align to TRBD2. CDR1 is SGDLS, CDR2 YYNGEE, per germline. Trimming at V came to 0 bases and at J to 3 bases, leaving 8 bases not matched to a gene. The CDR3 loop spans 17 amino acids. DNA of the CDR3: TGTGCCAGCAGCGTAGGGGAGGGTAGGGGCTACACCGGGGAGCTGTTTTTT. Its protein product is CASSVGEGRGYTGELFF.

This chain connects TRBV18 to TRBJ2-7; D is undetermined. The V end lost 6 bases, the J end lost 6 bases, and 15 bases lay between the germline ends. Germline V lookup: CDR1 KGHSH, CDR2 LQKENI. The CDR3 runs 13 residues. CDR3 DNA: TGTGCCAGCTCCCTAAGGTCCGAGGCCGAGCAGTACTTC. This translates into CASSLRSEAEQYF.

The V gene is TRBV9, the J gene TRBJ2-1; D not resolved. Germline lookup yields CDR1 SGDLS and CDR2 YYNGEE. The CDR3 runs 12 residues. The V gene lost 0 bases and the J gene lost 9 bases, with 7 bases spanning the gap. DNA of the CDR3: TGTGCCAGCAGCGTAGGGCAGGTTGAGCAGTTCTTC. This encodes CASSVGQVEQFF.

The V and J genes are TRBV12-5 and TRBJ1-5; D gene ambiguous. V dropped 0 bases and J dropped 4 bases, with 10 bases sitting between them. The length of the CDR3 is 15 residues. Germline V gene data show CDR1 as LGHNT and CDR2 as FRNRAP. The CDR3 nucleotides read TGTGCTAGTGGTTTGGTAGGTAGGGAGAATCAGCCCCAGCATTTT. It codes for CASGLVGRENQPQHF.

V is TRBV4-2 and J is TRBJ2-4, with TRBD1 as a possible D gene (6 bases). Germline CDR1 is LGHNA and CDR2 is YNFKEQ. The V gene lost 5 bases and the J gene lost 0 bases, with 14 bases spanning the gap. This CDR3 has 16 amino acids. The CDR3 sequence is CASSSRDTLAKNIQYF. The CDR3 region has the DNA TGTGCCAGCAGCTCCCGGGACACCTTAGCCAAAAACATTCAGTACTTC.